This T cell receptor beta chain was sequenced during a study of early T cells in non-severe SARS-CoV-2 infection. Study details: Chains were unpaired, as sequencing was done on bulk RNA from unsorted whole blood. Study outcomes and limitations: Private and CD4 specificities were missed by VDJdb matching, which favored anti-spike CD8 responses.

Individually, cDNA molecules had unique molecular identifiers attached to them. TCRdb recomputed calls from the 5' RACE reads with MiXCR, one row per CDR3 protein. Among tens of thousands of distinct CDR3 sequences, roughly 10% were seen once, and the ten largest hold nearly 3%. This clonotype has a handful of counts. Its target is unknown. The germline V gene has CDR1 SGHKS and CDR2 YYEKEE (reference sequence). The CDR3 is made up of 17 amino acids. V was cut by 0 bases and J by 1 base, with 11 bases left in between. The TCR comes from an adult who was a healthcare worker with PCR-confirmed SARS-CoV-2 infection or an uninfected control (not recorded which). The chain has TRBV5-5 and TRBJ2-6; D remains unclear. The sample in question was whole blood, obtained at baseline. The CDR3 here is CASSLVPDNSGANVLTF. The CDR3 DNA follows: TGTGCCAGCAGCTTGGTCCCAGATAATTCTGGGGCCAACGTCCTGACTTTC.